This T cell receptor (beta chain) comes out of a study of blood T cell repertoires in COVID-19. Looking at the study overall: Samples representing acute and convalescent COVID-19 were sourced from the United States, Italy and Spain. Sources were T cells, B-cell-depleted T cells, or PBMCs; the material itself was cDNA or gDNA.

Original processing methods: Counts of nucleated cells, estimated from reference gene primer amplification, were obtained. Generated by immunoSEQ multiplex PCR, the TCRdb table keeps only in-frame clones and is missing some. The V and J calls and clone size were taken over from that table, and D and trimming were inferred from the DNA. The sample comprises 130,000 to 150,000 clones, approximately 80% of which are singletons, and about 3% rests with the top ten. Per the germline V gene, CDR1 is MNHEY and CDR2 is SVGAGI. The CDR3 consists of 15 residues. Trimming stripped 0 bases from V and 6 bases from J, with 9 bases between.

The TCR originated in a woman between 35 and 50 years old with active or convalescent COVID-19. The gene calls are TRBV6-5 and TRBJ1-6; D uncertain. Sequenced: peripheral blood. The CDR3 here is CASSYSRQVNSPLHF. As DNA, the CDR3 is TGTGCCAGCAGTTACTCACGGCAGGTTAATTCACCCCTCCACTTT.